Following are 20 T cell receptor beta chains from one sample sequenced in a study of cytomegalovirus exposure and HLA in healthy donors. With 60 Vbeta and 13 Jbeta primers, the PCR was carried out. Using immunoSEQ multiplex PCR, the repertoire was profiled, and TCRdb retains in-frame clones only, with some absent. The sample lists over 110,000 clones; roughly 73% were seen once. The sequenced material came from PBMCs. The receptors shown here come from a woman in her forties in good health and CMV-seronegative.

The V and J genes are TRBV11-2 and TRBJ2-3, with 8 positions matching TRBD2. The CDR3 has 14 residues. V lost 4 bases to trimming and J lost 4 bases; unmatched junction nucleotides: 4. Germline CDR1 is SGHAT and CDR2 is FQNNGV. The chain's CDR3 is CASSSSGGPDTQYF. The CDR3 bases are TGTGCCAGCAGCTCCAGCGGGGGCCCAGATACGCAGTATTTT. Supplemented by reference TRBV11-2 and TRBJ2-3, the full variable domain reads EAGVAQSPRYKIIEKRQSVAFWCNPISGHATLYWYQQILGQGPKLLIQFQNNGVVDDSQLPKDRFSAERLKGVDSTLKIQPAKLEDSAVYLCASSSSGGPDTQYFGPGTRLTVL.

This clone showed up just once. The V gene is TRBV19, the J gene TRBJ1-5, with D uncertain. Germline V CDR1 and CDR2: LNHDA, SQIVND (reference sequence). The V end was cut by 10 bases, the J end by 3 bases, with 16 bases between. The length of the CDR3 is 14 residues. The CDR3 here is CATFMMGSNQPQHF. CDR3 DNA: TGTGCCACGTTCATGATGGGCTCCAATCAGCCCCAGCATTTT.

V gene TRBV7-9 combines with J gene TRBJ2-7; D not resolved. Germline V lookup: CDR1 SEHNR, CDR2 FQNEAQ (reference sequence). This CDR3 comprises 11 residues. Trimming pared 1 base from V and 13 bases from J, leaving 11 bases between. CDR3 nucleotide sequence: TGTGCCAGCAGCTTAGGCGTGAACTTCTACGTC. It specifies CASSLGVNFYV.

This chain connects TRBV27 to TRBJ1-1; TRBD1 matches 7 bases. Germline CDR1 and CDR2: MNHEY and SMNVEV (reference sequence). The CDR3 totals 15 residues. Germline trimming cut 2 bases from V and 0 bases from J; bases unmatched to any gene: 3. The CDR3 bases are TGTGCCAGCAGTTTAAACAGGGGAATGAACACTGAAGCTTTCTTT. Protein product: CASSLNRGMNTEAFF.

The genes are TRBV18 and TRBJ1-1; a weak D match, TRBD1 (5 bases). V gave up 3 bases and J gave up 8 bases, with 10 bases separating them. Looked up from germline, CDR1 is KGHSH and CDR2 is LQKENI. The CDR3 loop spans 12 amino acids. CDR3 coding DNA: TGTGCCAGCTCACCTTCACAGGACGAAGCTTTCTTT. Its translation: CASSPSQDEAFF.

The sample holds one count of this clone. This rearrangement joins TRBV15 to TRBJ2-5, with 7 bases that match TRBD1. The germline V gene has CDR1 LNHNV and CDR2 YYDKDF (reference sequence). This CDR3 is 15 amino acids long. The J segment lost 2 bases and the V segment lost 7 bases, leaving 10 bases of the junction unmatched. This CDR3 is CATKGPDRVQETQYF. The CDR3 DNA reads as TGTGCCACCAAGGGACCTGACAGGGTGCAAGAGACCCAGTACTTC.

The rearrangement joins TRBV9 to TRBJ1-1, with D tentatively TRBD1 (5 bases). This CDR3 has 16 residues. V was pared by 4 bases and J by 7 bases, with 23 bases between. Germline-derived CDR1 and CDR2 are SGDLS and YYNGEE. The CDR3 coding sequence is TGTGCCAGCAGCACCCCAAGGCAGGGATCCCCACATGAAGCTTTCTTT. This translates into CASSTPRQGSPHEAFF.

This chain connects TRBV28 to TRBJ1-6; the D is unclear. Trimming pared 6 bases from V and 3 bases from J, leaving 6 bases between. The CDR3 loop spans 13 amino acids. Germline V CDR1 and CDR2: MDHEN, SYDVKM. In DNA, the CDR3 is TGTGCCAGCAGCACAGACTATAATTCACCCCTCCACTTT. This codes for CASSTDYNSPLHF.

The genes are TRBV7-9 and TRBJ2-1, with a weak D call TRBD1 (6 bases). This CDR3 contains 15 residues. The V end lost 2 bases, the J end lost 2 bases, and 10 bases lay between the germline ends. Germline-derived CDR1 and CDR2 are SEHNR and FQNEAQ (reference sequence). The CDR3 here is CASSLWDNTYNEQFF. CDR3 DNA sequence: TGTGCCAGCAGCTTATGGGACAACACCTACAATGAGCAGTTCTTC.

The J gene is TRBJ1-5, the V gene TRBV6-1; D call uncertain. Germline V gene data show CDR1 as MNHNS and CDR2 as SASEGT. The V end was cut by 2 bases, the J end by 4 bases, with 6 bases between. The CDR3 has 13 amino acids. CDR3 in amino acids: CASSETRNQPQHF. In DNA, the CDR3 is TGTGCCAGCAGTGAAACCAGGAATCAGCCCCAGCATTTT.

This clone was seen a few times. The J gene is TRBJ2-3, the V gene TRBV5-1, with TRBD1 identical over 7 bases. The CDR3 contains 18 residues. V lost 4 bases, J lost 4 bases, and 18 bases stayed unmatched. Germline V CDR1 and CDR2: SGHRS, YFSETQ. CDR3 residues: CASSRGTASVVYPDTQYF. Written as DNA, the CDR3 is TGCGCCAGCAGCAGAGGGACAGCGAGTGTGGTATACCCAGATACGCAGTATTTT.

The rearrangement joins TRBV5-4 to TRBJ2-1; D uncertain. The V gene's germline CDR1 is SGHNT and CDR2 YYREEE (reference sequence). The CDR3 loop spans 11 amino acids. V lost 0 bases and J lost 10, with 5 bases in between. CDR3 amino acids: CASSLDSEQFF. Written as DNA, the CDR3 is TGTGCCAGCAGCTTGGACTCGGAGCAGTTCTTC.

This CDR3 reads CAISFSTVYGYTF. The CDR3, as DNA: TGTGCCATCAGTTTTTCGACAGTCTATGGCTACACCTTC. The chain combines TRBV10-3 with TRBJ1-2; D possibly corresponds to TRBD1 (5 bases). Trimming stripped 5 bases from V and 4 bases from J, with 11 bases between. The CDR3 covers 13 residues. The V gene's germline CDR1 is ENHRY and CDR2 SYGVKD.

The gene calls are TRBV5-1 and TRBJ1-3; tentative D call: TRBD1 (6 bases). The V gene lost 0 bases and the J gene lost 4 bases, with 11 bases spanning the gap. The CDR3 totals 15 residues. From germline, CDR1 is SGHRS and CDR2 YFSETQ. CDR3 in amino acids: CASSLAGGQGNTIYF. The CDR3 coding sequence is TGCGCCAGCAGCTTGGCCGGGGGGCAGGGAAACACCATATATTTT.

CDR3 bases: TGTGCCAGTAGTATCCAGACAGGACGAGGCTACACCTTC. As protein: CASSIQTGRGYTF. This rearrangement joins TRBV19 to TRBJ1-2, with D tentatively TRBD1 (6 bases). Germline loops: CDR1 LNHDA, CDR2 SQIVND (reference sequence). The V end was cut by 3 bases, the J end by 8 bases, with 13 bases between. The CDR3 spans 13 residues.

The CDR3 region is CAISEQGRTEAFF. The DNA of the CDR3 is TGTGCCATCAGTGAACAGGGTCGTACTGAAGCTTTCTTT. This chain connects TRBV10-3 to TRBJ1-1, with D perhaps TRBD1 (6 bases). V lost 3 bases and J 5 bases, leaving 10 bases between the germline ends. Germline V gene data show CDR1 as ENHRY and CDR2 as SYGVKD. The CDR3 is 13 amino acids.

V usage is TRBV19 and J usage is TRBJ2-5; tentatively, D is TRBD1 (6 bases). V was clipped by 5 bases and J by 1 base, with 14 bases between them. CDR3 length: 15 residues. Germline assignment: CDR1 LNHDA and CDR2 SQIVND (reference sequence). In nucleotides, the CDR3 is TGTGCCAGTAGTGATGGGGGACACTTCCAAGAGACCCAGTACTTC. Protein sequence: CASSDGGHFQETQYF.

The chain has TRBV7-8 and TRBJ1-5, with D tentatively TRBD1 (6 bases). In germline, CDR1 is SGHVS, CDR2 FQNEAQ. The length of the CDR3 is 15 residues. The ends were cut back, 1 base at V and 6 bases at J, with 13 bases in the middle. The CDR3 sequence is CASSLESGGLQPQHF. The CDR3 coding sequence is TGTGCCAGCAGCTTAGAGTCTGGGGGCCTTCAGCCCCAGCATTTT.

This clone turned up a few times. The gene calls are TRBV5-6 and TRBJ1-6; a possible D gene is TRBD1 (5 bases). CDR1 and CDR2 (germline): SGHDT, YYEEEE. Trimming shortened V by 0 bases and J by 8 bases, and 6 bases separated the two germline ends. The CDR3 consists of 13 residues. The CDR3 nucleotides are TGTGCCAGCAGCTTGGCACAGGATTCACCCCTCCACTTT. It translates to CASSLAQDSPLHF.

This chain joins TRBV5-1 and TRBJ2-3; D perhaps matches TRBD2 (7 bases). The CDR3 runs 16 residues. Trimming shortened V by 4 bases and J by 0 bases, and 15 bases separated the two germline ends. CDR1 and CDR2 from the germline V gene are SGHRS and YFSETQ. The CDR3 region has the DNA TGCGCCAGCAGCATTGCCGGGGGGCCTAGCACAGATACGCAGTATTTT. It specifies CASSIAGGPSTDTQYF.